This is a list of T cell receptor beta chains from one sample in a study of a mutant IDH1 vaccine in newly diagnosed glioma. TCRdb keeps only in-frame clones here, not all; method: immunoSEQ multiplex PCR. The sample records tens of thousands of clones, almost 85% being singletons. Here the sequenced sample was PBMCs, taken from a glioma patient treated with radiotherapy, temozolomide or both. The receptors originated from a man aged 35-49 years with glioma. Some clones in this sample may be carry-over from other donors' samples. The CDR3 runs from the conserved cysteine through the conserved F or W. The D gene is left open where the match is weak. Some rows mark clone size as missing; the rest say once, few, many or name a class of expanded clone.

>-|TRBJ2-1|TRBV5-1|-
CASAGDDSYNEQFF
TGCGCCTCAGCTGGGGACGACTCCTACAATGAGCAGTTCTTC
>-|TRBJ2-7|TRBV2|-
CASSGIEGGFRYF
TGTGCCAGCAGTGGTATAGAGGGGGGCTTTCGGTACTTC
>-|TRBJ1-4|TRBV2|TRBD1
CASSEGGTGRGKLFF
TGTGCCAGCAGTGAAGGCGGGACAGGGCGAGGAAAACTGTTTTTT
>-|TRBJ1-4|TRBV14|TRBD1
CASSQSGWGQDATNEKLFF
TGTGCCAGCAGCCAGTCCGGGTGGGGACAGGATGCAACTAATGAAAAACTGTTTTTT
>-|TRBJ1-2|TRBV5-6|-
CASSFQSPNYGYTF
TGTGCCAGCAGCTTTCAGTCGCCTAACTATGGCTACACCTTC
>-|TRBJ1-2|TRBV5-1|-
CASSLQPNYGYTF
TGCGCCAGCAGCTTGCAGCCCAACTATGGCTACACCTTC
>-|TRBJ1-6|TRBV6-6|-
CASSSAGEESPLHF
TGTGCCAGCAGTTCCGCAGGCGAAGAATCACCCCTCCACTTT
>-|TRBJ2-7|TRBV7-2|-
CASSPRPADYIEQYF
TGTGCCAGCAGCCCACGGCCGGCGGACTATATCGAGCAGTACTTC
>-|TRBJ1-1|TRBV10-3|-
CAISDRATNTEAFF
TGTGCCATCAGTGACCGGGCCACAAACACTGAAGCTTTCTTT
>-|TRBJ2-5|TRBV18|-
CASSPTTGETQYF
TGTGCCAGCTCACCCACGACAGGAGAGACCCAGTACTTC
>-|TRBJ2-2|TRBV25-1|TRBD2
CASSVPSGGNTGELFF
TGTGCCAGCAGTGTCCCAAGCGGGGGGAACACCGGGGAGCTGTTTTTT
>-|TRBJ1-2|TRBV19|TRBD1
CASTNQGAWRPGGYTF
TGTGCCAGTACCAACCAGGGGGCATGGAGGCCAGGTGGCTACACCTTC
>-|TRBJ1-1|TRBV10-3|-
CASGTNMNTEAFF
TGTGCCTCCGGGACAAACATGAACACTGAAGCTTTCTTT
>-|TRBJ2-3|TRBV29-1|TRBD1
CSVGQGEPTDTQYF
TGCAGCGTTGGACAGGGCGAACCCACAGATACGCAGTATTTT
>-|TRBJ1-1|TRBV6-1|-
CASSARQIGAEAFF
TGTGCCAGCAGCGCAAGACAGATCGGGGCTGAAGCTTTCTTT
>-|TRBJ1-2|TRBV25-1|-
CASSGGTGGGGYTF
TGTGCCAGCAGTGGAGGGACCGGGGGTGGTGGCTACACCTTC
>-|TRBJ1-2|TRBV19|-
CASRRTDGYTF
TGTGCCAGTAGGAGGACAGACGGCTACACCTTC
>-|TRBJ1-1|TRBV6-5|TRBD1
CASSSERNRGQGEAFF
TGTGCCAGCAGTTCCGAACGAAACAGGGGGCAGGGTGAAGCTTTCTTT
>-|TRBJ1-6|TRBV6-5|-
CASRRMGSPLHF
TGTGCCAGCAGGAGGATGGGATCACCCCTCCACTTT
>-|TRBJ2-7|TRBV7-9|TRBD1
CASSPRTGDEQYF
TGTGCCAGCAGCCCACGGACAGGGGACGAGCAGTACTTC
>-|TRBJ1-6|TRBV5-1|TRBD1
CASSPGGTGDWNSPLHF
TGCGCCAGCAGCCCTGGGGGGACAGGGGATTGGAATTCACCCCTCCACTTT
>-|TRBJ2-7|TRBV7-8|-
CASGASVSYEQYF
TGTGCCAGCGGGGCGTCCGTCTCCTACGAGCAGTACTTC
>-|TRBJ2-3|TRBV2|-
CASSFRSTDTQYF
TGTGCCAGCAGCTTCAGAAGCACAGATACGCAGTATTTT
>-|TRBJ2-7|TRBV6-1|-
CASTTSGVLYF
TGTGCCAGCACCACTTCGGGAGTATTGTACTTC
>once|TRBJ1-2|TRBV6-6|-
CASSYHGSPRREGNTF
TGTGCCAGCAGTTACCACGGGAGTCCAAGGAGGGAGGGGAACACCTTC
>-|TRBJ2-5|TRBV2|TRBD2
CASRLAGAGGETQYF
TGTGCCAGCCGTCTAGCGGGGGCAGGGGGAGAGACCCAGTACTTC
>-|TRBJ2-4|TRBV9|-
CASSVANEMQPSLAKNIQYF
TGTGCCAGCAGCGTAGCTAATGAAATGCAGCCTTCCCTAGCCAAAAACATTCAGTACTTC
>-|TRBJ2-7|TRBV5-1|-
CASSTGLLMDEQYF
TGCGCCAGCAGCACGGGACTTCTTATGGACGAGCAGTACTTC